This TCR beta chain originates from a study of blood T cell repertoires in COVID-19. Study-level information: The cDNA or gDNA used as material had been derived from T cells, B-cell-depleted T cells, or PBMCs.

Data came from immunoSEQ multiplex PCR; TCRdb stores just in-frame clones and leaves some out. The table shows 340,000 or so clones, with roughly 91% occurring only once. The CDR3 loop spans 15 amino acids. Germline V gene sequence: CDR1 MNHEY, CDR2 SVGAGI. Trimming cost V 5 bases and J 4 bases; bases outside gene matches: 10. J is TRBJ1-2 and V is TRBV6-5; TRBD1 matches 7 bases. The sample consisted of peripheral blood. This TCR came from a man aged 50-59 years with active or convalescent COVID-19. The CDR3 DNA reads as TGTGCCAGCAGTCTCACCCCCCGGGACAGCTATGGCTACACCTTC. The encoded protein is CASSLTPRDSYGYTF.